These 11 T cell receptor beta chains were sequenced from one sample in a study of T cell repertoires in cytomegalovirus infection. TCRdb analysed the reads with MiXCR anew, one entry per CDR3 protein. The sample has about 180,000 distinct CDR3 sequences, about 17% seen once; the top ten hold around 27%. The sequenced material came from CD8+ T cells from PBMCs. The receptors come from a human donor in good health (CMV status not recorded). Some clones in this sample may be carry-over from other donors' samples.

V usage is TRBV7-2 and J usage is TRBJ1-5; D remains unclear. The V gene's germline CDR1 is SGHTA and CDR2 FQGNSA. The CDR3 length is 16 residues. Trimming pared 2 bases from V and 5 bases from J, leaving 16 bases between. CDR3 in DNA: TGTGCCAGCAGCTTATCCCCGGCCCTAAATTATCAGCCCCAGCATTTT. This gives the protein CASSLSPALNYQPQHF.

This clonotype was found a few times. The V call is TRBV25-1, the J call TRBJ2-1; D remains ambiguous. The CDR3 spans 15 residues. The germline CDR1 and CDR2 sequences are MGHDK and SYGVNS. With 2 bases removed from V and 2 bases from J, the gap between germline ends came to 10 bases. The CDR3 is CASSEEAVTYNEQFF. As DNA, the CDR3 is TGTGCCAGCAGTGAAGAGGCAGTTACCTACAATGAGCAGTTCTTC.

CDR3 residues: CASSQEVAGGINNVEQYF. The CDR3 DNA reads TGCGCCAGCAGCCAAGAGGTAGCGGGGGGCATAAATAATGTAGAGCAGTACTTC. The chain links TRBV4-1 to TRBJ2-7, with 10 bases aligning to TRBD2. Germline loops: CDR1 MGHRA, CDR2 YSYEKL. The CDR3 spans 18 residues. J gave up 7 bases and V 0 bases, and 15 bases lay outside the gene matches.

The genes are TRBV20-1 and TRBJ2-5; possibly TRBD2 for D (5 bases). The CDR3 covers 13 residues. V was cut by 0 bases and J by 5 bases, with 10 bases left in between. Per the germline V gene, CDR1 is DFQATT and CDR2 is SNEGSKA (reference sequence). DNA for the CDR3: TGCAGTGCTAGAGATCTTGGGGAGGAGACCCAGTACTTC. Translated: CSARDLGEETQYF.

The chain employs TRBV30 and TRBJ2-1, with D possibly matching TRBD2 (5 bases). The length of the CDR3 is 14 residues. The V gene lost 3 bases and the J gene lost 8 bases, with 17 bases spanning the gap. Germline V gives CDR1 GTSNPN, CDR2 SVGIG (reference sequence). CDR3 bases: TGTGCCTGGAGCGTACTAAGGAGGTCAGATGAGCAGTTCTTC. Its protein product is CAWSVLRRSDEQFF.

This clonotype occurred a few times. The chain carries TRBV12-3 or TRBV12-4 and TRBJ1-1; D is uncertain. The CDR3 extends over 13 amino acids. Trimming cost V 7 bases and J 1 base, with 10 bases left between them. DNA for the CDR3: TGTGCCAGCACCCCGACCCAGAACACTGAAGCTTTCTTT. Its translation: CASTPTQNTEAFF.

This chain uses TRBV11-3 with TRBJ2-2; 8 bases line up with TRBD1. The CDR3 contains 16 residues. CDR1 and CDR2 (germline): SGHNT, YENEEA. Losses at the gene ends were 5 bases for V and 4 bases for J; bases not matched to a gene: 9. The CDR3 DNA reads TGTGCCAGCAGCCAAACCGGGACAGGTGGCACCGGGGAGCTGTTTTTT. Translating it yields CASSQTGTGGTGELFF.

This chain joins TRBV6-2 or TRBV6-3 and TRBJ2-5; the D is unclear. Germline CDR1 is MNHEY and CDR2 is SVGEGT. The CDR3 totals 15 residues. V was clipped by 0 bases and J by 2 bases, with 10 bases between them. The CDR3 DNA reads TGTGCCAGCAGTTACTCGACTCATCAGCAAGAGACCCAGTACTTC. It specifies CASSYSTHQQETQYF.

CDR3 sequence reads: CASSGQYYEQYF. In DNA form, the CDR3 reads TGTGCCAGCAGTGGACAGTACTACGAGCAGTACTTC. The chain is built from TRBV28 and TRBJ2-7; weak D call: TRBD1 (6 bases). The CDR3 contains 12 residues. Germline V gene lookup returns CDR1 MDHEN and CDR2 SYDVKM. The V end was cut by 5 bases, the J end by 3 bases, with 8 bases between.

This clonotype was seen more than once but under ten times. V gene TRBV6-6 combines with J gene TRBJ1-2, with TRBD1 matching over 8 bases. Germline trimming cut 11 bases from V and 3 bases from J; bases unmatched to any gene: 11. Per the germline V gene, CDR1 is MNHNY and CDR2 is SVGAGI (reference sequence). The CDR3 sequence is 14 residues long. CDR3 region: CAVVPGGDDYGYTF. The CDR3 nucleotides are TGTGCCGTAGTACCAGGGGGCGACGACTATGGCTACACCTTC.

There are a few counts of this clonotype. The CDR3 nucleotides read TGTGCCAGCAGCTTCCGTGCGGGGGCCATAAGATACAATGAGCAGTTCTTC. The encoded protein is CASSFRAGAIRYNEQFF. This sequence joins TRBV5-4 and TRBJ2-1; perhaps TRBD2 as D (7 bases). There are 17 residues in the CDR3. V lost 2 bases to trimming and J lost 4 bases, with 19 bases between them. CDR1 SGHNT and CDR2 YYREEE come from the germline V gene (reference sequence).